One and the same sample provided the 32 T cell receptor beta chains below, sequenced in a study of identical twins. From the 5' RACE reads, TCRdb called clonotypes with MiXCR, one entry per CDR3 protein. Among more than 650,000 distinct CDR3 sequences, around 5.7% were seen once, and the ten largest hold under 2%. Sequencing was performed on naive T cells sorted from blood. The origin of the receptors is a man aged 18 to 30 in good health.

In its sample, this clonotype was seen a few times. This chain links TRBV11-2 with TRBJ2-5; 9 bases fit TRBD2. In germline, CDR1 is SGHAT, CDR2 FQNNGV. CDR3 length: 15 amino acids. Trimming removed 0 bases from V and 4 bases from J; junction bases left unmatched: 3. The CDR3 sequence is CASSLERRGGETQYF. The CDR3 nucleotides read TGTGCCAGCAGCTTAGAAAGGCGGGGGGGAGAGACCCAGTACTTC.

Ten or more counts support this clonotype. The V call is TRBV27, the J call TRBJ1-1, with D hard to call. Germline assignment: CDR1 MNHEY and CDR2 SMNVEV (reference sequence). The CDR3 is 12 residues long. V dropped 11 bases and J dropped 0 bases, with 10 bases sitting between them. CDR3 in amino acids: CARGRVNTEAFF. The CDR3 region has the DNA TGTGCCCGCGGACGGGTGAACACTGAAGCTTTCTTT.

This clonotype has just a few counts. DNA for the CDR3: TGCAGTGCTAGGGGCCGGGACAGGGAAAGCTCTGGGGCCAACGTCCTGACTTTC. Its protein is CSARGRDRESSGANVLTF. This chain joins TRBV20-1 and TRBJ2-6; 9 bases are shared with TRBD1. V lost 3 bases, J lost 0 bases, and 9 bases stayed unmatched. CDR3 length: 18 residues. The germline V gene encodes CDR1 DFQATT and CDR2 SNEGSKA (reference sequence).

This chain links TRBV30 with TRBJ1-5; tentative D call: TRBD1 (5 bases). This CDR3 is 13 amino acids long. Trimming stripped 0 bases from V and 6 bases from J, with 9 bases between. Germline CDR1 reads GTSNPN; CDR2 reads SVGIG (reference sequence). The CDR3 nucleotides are TGTGCCTGGAGTGTACGGGGGGTTCAGCCCCAGCATTTT. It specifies CAWSVRGVQPQHF.

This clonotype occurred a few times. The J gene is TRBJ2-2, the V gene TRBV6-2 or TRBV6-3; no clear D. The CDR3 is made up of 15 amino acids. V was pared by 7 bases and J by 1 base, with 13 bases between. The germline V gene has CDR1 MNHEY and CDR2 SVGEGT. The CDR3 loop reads CASTSGRMNTGELFF. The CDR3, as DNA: TGTGCCAGCACAAGTGGCAGGATGAACACCGGGGAGCTGTTTTTT.

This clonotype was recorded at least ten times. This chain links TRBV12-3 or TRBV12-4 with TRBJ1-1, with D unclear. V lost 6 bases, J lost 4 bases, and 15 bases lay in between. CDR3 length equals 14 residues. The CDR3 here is CASRLGGEVTEAFF. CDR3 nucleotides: TGTGCCAGCAGGCTAGGTGGGGAGGTCACTGAAGCTTTCTTT.

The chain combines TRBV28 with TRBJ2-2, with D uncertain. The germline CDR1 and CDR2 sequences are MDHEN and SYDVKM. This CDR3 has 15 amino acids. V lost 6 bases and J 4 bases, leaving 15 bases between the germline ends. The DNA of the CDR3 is TGTGCCAGCAGCGCCGGGCAGGTCGGCACCGGGGAGCTGTTTTTT. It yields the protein CASSAGQVGTGELFF.

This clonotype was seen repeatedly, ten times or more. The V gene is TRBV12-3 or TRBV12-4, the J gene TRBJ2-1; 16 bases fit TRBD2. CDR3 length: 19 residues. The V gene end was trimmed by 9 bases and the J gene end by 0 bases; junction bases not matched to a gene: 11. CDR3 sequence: CASKRAGLAGGSSYNEQFF. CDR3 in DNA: TGTGCCAGTAAGAGAGCGGGACTAGCGGGAGGGAGCTCCTACAATGAGCAGTTCTTC.

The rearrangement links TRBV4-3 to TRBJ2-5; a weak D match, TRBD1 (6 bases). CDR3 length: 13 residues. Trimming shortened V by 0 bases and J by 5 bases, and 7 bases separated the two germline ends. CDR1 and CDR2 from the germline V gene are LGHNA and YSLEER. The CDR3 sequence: CASSQDQGETQYF. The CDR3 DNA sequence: TGCGCCAGCAGCCAAGATCAGGGGGAGACCCAGTACTTC.

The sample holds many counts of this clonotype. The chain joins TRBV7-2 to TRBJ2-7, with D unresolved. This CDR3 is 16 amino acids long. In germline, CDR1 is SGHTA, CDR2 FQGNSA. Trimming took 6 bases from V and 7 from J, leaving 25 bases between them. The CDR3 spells CASSSLTTLRVWEQYF. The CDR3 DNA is TGTGCCAGCAGTTCCCTCACAACTCTCCGGGTATGGGAGCAGTACTTC.

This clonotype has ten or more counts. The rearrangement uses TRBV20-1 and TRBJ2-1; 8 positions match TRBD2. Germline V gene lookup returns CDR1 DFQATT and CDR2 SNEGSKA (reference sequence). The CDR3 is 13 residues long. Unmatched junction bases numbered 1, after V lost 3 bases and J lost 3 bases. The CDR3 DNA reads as TGCAGTGCTAGCGGGAGGGACTACAATGAGCAGTTCTTC. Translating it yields CSASGRDYNEQFF.

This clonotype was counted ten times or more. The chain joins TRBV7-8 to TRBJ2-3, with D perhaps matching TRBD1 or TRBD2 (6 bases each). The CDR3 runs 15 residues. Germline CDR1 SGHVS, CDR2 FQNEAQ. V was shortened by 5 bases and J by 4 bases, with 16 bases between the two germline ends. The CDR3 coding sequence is TGTGCCAGCAGCCTCATAGGGGGGAAAGCAGATACGCAGTATTTT. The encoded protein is CASSLIGGKADTQYF.

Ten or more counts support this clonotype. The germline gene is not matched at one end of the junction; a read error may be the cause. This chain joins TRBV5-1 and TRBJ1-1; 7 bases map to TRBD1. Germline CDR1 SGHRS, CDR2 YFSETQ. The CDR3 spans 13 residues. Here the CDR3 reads CASSLDRATEAFF. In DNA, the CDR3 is TGTGCCAGCAGTCTAGACAGGGCCACTGAAGCTTTCTTT.

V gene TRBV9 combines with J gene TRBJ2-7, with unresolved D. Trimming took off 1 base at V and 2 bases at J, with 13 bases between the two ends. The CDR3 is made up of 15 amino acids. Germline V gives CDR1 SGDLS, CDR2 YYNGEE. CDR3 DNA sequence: TGTGCCAGCAGCGTAAGCACGGGCTTCACCTACGAGCAGTACTTC. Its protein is CASSVSTGFTYEQYF.

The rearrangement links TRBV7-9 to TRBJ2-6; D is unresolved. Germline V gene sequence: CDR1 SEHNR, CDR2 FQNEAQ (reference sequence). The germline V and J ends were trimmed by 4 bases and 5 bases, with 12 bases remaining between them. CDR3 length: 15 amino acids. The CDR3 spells CASSYSASRANVLTF. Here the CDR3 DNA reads TGTGCCAGCAGCTACTCTGCTTCAAGGGCCAACGTCCTGACTTTC.

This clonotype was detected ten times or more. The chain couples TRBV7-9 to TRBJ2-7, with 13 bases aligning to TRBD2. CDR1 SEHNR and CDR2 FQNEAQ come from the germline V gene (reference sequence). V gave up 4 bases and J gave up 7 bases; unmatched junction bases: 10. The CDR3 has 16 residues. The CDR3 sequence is CASSSVGLAGVAEQYF. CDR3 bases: TGTGCCAGCAGCTCCGTAGGACTAGCGGGAGTGGCTGAGCAGTACTTC. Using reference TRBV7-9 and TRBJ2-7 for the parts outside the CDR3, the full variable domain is DTGVSQNPRHKITKRGQNVTFRCDPISEHNRLYWYRQTLGQGPEFLTYFQNEAQLEKSRLLSDRFSAERPKGSFSTLEIQRTEQGDSAMYLCASSSVGLAGVAEQYFGPGTRLTVT.

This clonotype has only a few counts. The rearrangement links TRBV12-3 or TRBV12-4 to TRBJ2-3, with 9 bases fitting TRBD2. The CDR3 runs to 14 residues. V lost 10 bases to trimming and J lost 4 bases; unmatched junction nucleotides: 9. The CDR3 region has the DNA TGTGCCACCGATAGCGGGAGAGGGGCAGATACGCAGTATTTT. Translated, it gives CATDSGRGADTQYF.

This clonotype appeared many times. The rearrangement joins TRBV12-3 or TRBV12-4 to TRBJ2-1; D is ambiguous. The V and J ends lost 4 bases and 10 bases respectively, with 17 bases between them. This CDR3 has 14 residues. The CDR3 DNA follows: TGTGCCAGCAGTTCCGCGACTCCCTCGTTGGAGCAGTTCTTC. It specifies CASSSATPSLEQFF.

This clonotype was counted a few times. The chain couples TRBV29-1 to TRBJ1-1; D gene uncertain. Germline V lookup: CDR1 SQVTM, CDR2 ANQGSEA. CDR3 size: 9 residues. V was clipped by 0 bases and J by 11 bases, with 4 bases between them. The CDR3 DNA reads TGCAGCGTTGAAGATGGGGCTTTCTTT. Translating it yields CSVEDGAFF.

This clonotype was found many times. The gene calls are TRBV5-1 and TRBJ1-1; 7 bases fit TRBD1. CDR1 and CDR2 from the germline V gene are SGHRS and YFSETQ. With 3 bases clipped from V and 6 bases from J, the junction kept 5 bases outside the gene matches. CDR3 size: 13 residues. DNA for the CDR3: TGCGCCAGCAGCTCTAGACAGGGCCCTGAAGCTTTCTTT. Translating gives CASSSRQGPEAFF.

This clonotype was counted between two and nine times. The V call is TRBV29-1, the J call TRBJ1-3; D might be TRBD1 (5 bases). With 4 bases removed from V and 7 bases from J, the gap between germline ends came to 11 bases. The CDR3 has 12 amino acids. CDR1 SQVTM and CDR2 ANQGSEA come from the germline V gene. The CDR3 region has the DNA TGCAGCGTTGGTCTCGGGGGGAACACCATATATTTT. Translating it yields CSVGLGGNTIYF.

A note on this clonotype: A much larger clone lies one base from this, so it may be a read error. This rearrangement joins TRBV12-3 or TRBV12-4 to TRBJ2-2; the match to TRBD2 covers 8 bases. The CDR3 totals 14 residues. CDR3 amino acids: CASTAGLSQRELVF. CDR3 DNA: TGTGCCAGCACCGCGGGGCTGTCCCAGCGGGAGCTGGTTTTT.

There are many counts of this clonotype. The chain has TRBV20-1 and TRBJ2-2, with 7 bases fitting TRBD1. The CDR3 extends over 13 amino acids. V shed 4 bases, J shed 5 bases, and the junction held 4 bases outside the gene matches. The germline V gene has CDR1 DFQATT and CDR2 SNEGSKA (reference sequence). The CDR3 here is CSAKTGNTGELFF. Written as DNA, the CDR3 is TGCAGTGCTAAGACAGGGAATACCGGGGAGCTGTTTTTT.

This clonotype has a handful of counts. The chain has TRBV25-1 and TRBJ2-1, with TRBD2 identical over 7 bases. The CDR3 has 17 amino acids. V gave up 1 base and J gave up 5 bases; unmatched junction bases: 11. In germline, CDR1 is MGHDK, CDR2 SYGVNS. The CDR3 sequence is CASSESAGLVSNNEQFF. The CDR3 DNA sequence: TGTGCCAGCAGTGAATCCGCCGGACTAGTGTCTAACAATGAGCAGTTCTTC.

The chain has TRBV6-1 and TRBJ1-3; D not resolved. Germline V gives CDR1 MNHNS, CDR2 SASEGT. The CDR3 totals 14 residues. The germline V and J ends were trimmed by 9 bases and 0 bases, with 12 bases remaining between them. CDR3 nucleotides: TGTGCCAGTCTGGCGGTCAGCTCTGGAAACACCATATATTTT. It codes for CASLAVSSGNTIYF.

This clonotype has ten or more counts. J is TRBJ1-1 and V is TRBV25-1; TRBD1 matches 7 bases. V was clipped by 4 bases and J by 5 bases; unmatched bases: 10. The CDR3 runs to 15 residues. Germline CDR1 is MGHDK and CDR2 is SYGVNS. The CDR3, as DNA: TGTGCCAGCAGTGTAGCACAGGGGAGGTTGACTGAAGCTTTCTTT. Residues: CASSVAQGRLTEAFF.

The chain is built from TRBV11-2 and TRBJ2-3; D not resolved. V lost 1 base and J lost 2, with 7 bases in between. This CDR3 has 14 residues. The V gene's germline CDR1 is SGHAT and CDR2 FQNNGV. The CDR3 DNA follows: TGTGCCAGCAGCTTAGGGGTTAACACAGATACGCAGTATTTT. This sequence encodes CASSLGVNTDTQYF.

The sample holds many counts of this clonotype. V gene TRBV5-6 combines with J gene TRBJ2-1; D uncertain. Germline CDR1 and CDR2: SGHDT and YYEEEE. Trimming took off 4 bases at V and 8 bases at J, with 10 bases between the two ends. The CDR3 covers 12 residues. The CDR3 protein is CASSAIGDEQFF. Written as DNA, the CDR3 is TGTGCCAGCAGCGCGATCGGCGATGAGCAGTTCTTC.

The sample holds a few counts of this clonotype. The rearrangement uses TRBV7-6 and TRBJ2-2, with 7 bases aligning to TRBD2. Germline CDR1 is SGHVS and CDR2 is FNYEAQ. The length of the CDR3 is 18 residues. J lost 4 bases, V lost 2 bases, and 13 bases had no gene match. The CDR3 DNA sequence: TGTGCCAGCAGCTTATTAACGGCTAGCGGAGCGGGCACCGGGGAGCTGTTTTTT. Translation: CASSLLTASGAGTGELFF.

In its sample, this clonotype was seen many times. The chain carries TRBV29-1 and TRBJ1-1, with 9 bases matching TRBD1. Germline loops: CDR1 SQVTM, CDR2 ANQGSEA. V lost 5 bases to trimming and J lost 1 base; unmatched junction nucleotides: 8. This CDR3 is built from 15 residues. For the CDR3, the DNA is TGCAGCGTTCGGGACAGGGTAGAAGGGAACACTGAAGCTTTCTTT. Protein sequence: CSVRDRVEGNTEAFF.

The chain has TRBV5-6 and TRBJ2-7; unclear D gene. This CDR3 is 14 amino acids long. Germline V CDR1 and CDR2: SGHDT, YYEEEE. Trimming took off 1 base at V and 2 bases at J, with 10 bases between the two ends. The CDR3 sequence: CASSLRAFPYEQYV. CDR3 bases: TGTGCCAGCAGCTTGCGGGCCTTCCCCTACGAGCAGTACGTC.

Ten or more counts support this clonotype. The CDR3 is CASSLATGDSGNTIYF. CDR3 in DNA: TGTGCCAGCAGCTTAGCGACGGGAGACTCTGGAAACACCATATATTTT. The chain combines TRBV7-2 with TRBJ1-3; no definite D call. The CDR3 is made up of 16 amino acids. V was shortened by 0 bases and J by 0 bases, with 9 bases between the two germline ends. The germline V gene has CDR1 SGHTA and CDR2 FQGNSA.